These 22 T cell receptor beta chains were all obtained from the same sample, sequenced in a study of human T cells and chemical hapten exposure. One entry per CDR3 protein results from TCRdb running MiXCR on the RACE reads. Of approximately 370,000 distinct CDR3 sequences listed, around 5% are singletons. This sample's time point: pre-sensitization, week 0. Indicated treatment: therapeutic diphenylcyclopropenone sensitization with weekly scalp DPC. The specimen was whole blood, collected in connection with sensitization to the hapten diphenylcyclopropenone (DPC). These receptors all stem from a woman younger than 30 with alopecia areata. Some clones in this sample may be carry-over from other donors' samples.

Here the CDR3 DNA reads TGTGCCAGCAGCAAAAAACAGGGACCGAATGAAAAACTGTTTTTT. It yields the protein CASSKKQGPNEKLFF. The chain recombines TRBV13 with TRBJ1-4; maybe TRBD1 (6 bases). The ends were cut back, 5 bases at V and 5 bases at J, with 15 bases in the middle. Germline CDR1 PRHDT, CDR2 FYEKMQ (reference sequence). CDR3 length: 15 amino acids.

This clonotype was seen many times. This rearrangement joins TRBV20-1 to TRBJ2-3; D is possibly TRBD2 (7 bases). This CDR3 region has 13 residues. CDR1 DFQATT and CDR2 SNEGSKA come from the germline V gene (reference sequence). V was clipped by 6 bases and J by 0 bases, with 10 bases between them. CDR3 region: CSAGGHSTDTQYF. CDR3 nucleotides: TGCAGTGCGGGGGGGCACAGCACAGATACGCAGTATTTT.

This clonotype showed up just a few times. The chain has TRBV12-3 or TRBV12-4 and TRBJ1-1; 7 bases line up with TRBD1. The CDR3 is made up of 14 amino acids. J was trimmed by 4 bases and V by 7 bases; bases with no gene match: 9. The CDR3 loop is CASIRQGLGTEAFF. The CDR3 nucleotides read TGTGCCAGCATAAGACAGGGTTTAGGCACTGAAGCTTTCTTT.

This clonotype was seen at least ten times. This rearrangement joins TRBV7-2 to TRBJ1-4; the D gene is possibly TRBD1 (5 bases). The CDR3 runs 13 residues. Germline CDR1 and CDR2: SGHTA and FQGNSA. V was pared by 9 bases and J by 4 bases, with 12 bases between. CDR3 sequence: CASARDRNEKLFF. For the CDR3, the DNA is TGTGCCAGTGCCAGGGATCGTAATGAAAAACTGTTTTTT.

This clonotype appeared many times. CDR3 nucleotides: TGTGCCAGCAGTACGGGGGGGCCAGATACGCAGTATTTT. As protein: CASSTGGPDTQYF. The chain links TRBV2 to TRBJ2-3, with TRBD2 matching over 8 bases. V shed 5 bases and J 4 bases; nucleotides not matched to a gene: 2. The CDR3 runs 13 residues. The V gene's germline CDR1 is SNHLY and CDR2 FYNNEI.

This clonotype was observed at least ten times. The chain combines TRBV12-3 or TRBV12-4 with TRBJ2-1; possible D gene TRBD2, 6 bases. The V end lost 3 bases, the J end lost 6 bases, and 15 bases lay between the germline ends. CDR3 length equals 15 residues. CDR3 DNA: TGTGCCAGCAGTTTGAGTCCGCGGAGGGGCAATGAGCAGTTCTTC. As protein: CASSLSPRRGNEQFF.

As for this clonotype: A much larger clone differs by one base, so this may be a read error. The V and J genes are TRBV12-3 or TRBV12-4 and TRBJ1-1; D is perhaps TRBD1 (5 bases). The CDR3 has 14 amino acids. The CDR3 sequence: CVSSLSWGNTEAFF. The CDR3 nucleotides are TGTGTCAGCAGTCTCAGCTGGGGCAACACTGAAGCTTTCTTT.

This clonotype was recorded a few times. The J gene is TRBJ2-3, the V gene TRBV11-2; D ambiguous. Per the germline V gene, CDR1 is SGHAT and CDR2 is FQNNGV. The CDR3 has 14 residues. V gave up 1 base and J gave up 2 bases, with 7 bases separating them. The CDR3 coding sequence is TGTGCCAGCAGCTTAGTGACCTACACAGATACGCAGTATTTT. As protein: CASSLVTYTDTQYF.

The sample holds a few counts of this clonotype. V and J are TRBV2 and TRBJ1-5, with D unresolved. V shed 2 bases and J shed 0 bases, with 11 bases lying between them. The CDR3 spans 16 residues. In germline, CDR1 is SNHLY, CDR2 FYNNEI. CDR3 protein: CASSEFGVYSNQPQHF. The CDR3 DNA follows: TGTGCCAGCAGTGAATTTGGGGTTTATAGCAATCAGCCCCAGCATTTT.

The CDR3 region has the DNA TGTGCCAGCAGCCCAGCAGGGGCAGAAGGCTACACCTTC. Its translation is CASSPAGAEGYTF. This chain uses TRBV5-4 with TRBJ1-2, with D perhaps matching TRBD1 (6 bases). V was clipped by 4 bases and J by 8 bases, with 15 bases between them. CDR3 length: 13 residues. CDR1 and CDR2 from the germline V gene are SGHNT and YYREEE (reference sequence). Together with reference TRBV5-4 and TRBJ1-2, the CDR3 gives the full variable domain: ETGVTQSPTHLIKTRGQQVTLRCSSQSGHNTVSWYQQALGQGPQFIFQYYREEENGRGNFPPRFSGLQFPNYSSELNVNALELDDSALYLCASSPAGAEGYTFGSGTRLTVV.

Notes on this clonotype: This could be a read error, since a much larger clone is one nucleotide away. The CDR3 reads CDSSANRAGQPQHF. Here the CDR3 DNA reads TGTGACAGCAGCGCGAACAGGGCAGGGCAGCCCCAGCATTTT. This sequence joins TRBV3-1 and TRBJ1-5; D perhaps matches TRBD1 (6 bases). The CDR3 spans 14 residues. Looked up from germline, CDR1 is LGHDT and CDR2 is YNNKEL (reference sequence). Using reference TRBV3-1 and TRBJ1-5 for the parts outside the CDR3, the full variable domain is DTAVSQTPKYLVTQMGNDKSIKCEQNLGHDTMYWYKQDSKKFLKIMFSYNNKELIINETVPNRFSPKSPDKAHLNLHINSLELGDSAVYFCDSSANRAGQPQHFGDGTRLSIL.

The sample holds many counts of this clonotype. V gene TRBV27 combines with J gene TRBJ1-1; 7 nucleotides align to TRBD1. V shed 2 bases, J shed 4 bases, and the junction held 1 base outside the gene matches. Germline CDR1 MNHEY, CDR2 SMNVEV (reference sequence). The CDR3 runs to 13 residues. The CDR3 is CASSLKGATEAFF. The CDR3 region has the DNA TGTGCCAGCAGTTTAAAGGGGGCCACTGAAGCTTTCTTT.

This clonotype has ten or more counts. This chain joins TRBV6-1 and TRBJ1-1; D may be TRBD1 (5 bases). In germline, CDR1 is MNHNS, CDR2 SASEGT. The V end lost 8 bases, the J end lost 1 base, and 11 bases lay between the germline ends. This CDR3 comprises 13 residues. CDR3 region: CASRRQPNTEAFF. DNA for the CDR3: TGTGCCAGCCGCCGACAGCCGAACACTGAAGCTTTCTTT.

This clonotype was counted a few times. The chain has TRBV4-3 and TRBJ1-2; no reliable D call. This CDR3 contains 15 residues. Germline V gene lookup returns CDR1 LGHNA and CDR2 YSLEER. V lost 1 base and J lost 4, with 13 bases in between. CDR3 bases: TGCGCCAGCAGCCAAGGCCCTGGGATTAGCTATGGCTACACCTTC. Translated, it gives CASSQGPGISYGYTF.

The chain recombines TRBV19 with TRBJ1-5, with 7 bases matching TRBD1. The CDR3 totals 16 residues. The V and J ends lost 3 bases and 2 bases, in that order; junction bases with no gene match: 7. Germline values: CDR1 LNHDA, CDR2 SQIVND (reference sequence). The CDR3 loop reads CASSITGASGNQPQHF. The CDR3 DNA reads as TGTGCCAGTAGTATTACAGGGGCCTCAGGCAATCAGCCCCAGCATTTT.

A few counts support this clonotype. The DNA for the CDR3 is TGTGCCAGCAGTTCCCGGGGGGGGAGCACTGAAGCTTTCTTT. Translated, it gives CASSSRGGSTEAFF. The chain employs TRBV6-1 and TRBJ1-1; tentative D call: TRBD1 (5 bases). The CDR3 consists of 14 residues. Germline CDR1 MNHNS, CDR2 SASEGT. Trimming left V 5 bases short and J 4 bases short, with 14 bases between.

Remarks on this clonotype: It is likely a read error, because the conserved phenylalanine at the end of the CDR3 is missing. The genes are TRBV11-1 and TRBJ1-2; D is perhaps TRBD1 (6 bases). The germline V and J ends were trimmed by 1 base and 4 bases, with 10 bases remaining between them. The CDR3 loop spans 14 amino acids. Germline lookup yields CDR1 SGHAT and CDR2 FQDESV (reference sequence). CDR3 amino acids: CASSLEGHAYGYTL. The DNA for the CDR3 is TGTGCCAGCAGCTTAGAGGGACATGCCTATGGCTACACCTTG.

This clonotype was seen repeatedly, ten times or more. This rearrangement joins TRBV20-1 to TRBJ1-2; the D gene is possibly TRBD1 (5 bases). The CDR3 runs to 14 residues. Germline assignment: CDR1 DFQATT and CDR2 SNEGSKA (reference sequence). Trimming left V 1 base short and J 4 bases short, with 13 bases between. Here the CDR3 DNA reads TGCAGTGCTAGAGTGTATAAGGGACCCTATGGCTACACCTTC. This translates into CSARVYKGPYGYTF.

This clonotype was recorded a few times. The V and J genes are TRBV11-2 and TRBJ2-5; D may be TRBD2 (5 bases). Per germline, CDR1 SGHAT and CDR2 FQNNGV. The CDR3 has 16 amino acids. V lost 4 bases and J 3 bases, leaving 18 bases between the germline ends. CDR3 region: CASSSVLTPGEETQYF. The CDR3 DNA is TGTGCCAGCAGCTCGGTACTGACACCCGGGGAAGAGACCCAGTACTTC.

The gene calls are TRBV10-3 and TRBJ2-3, with 7 positions matching TRBD1. CDR1 and CDR2 from the germline V gene are ENHRY and SYGVKD. V shed 2 bases, J shed 4 bases, and the junction held 9 bases outside the gene matches. The CDR3 runs to 16 residues. The CDR3 spells CAISEGTGAQADTQYF. The CDR3 DNA sequence: TGTGCCATCAGTGAGGGTACAGGGGCTCAAGCAGATACGCAGTATTTT.

This clonotype was counted at least ten times. This rearrangement joins TRBV3-1 to TRBJ1-5, with a weak D call TRBD1 (5 bases). Germline lookup yields CDR1 LGHDT and CDR2 YNNKEL (reference sequence). V was cut by 1 base and J by 5 bases, with 12 bases left in between. This CDR3 is built from 15 residues. The CDR3 nucleotides are TGTGCCAGCAGCCAAGGGGCAGGGATTTATCAGCCCCAGCATTTT. Its translation: CASSQGAGIYQPQHF.

This clonotype was detected many times. This chain connects TRBV6-5 to TRBJ2-5, with 11 bases identical to TRBD2. The CDR3 length is 16 residues. Trimming cost V 4 bases and J 1 base; bases outside gene matches: 5. Germline lookup yields CDR1 MNHEY and CDR2 SVGAGI. In DNA form, the CDR3 reads TGTGCCAGCAGTTTCACTAGCGGGGGCCTCCAAGAGACCCAGTACTTC. Translating gives CASSFTSGGLQETQYF.